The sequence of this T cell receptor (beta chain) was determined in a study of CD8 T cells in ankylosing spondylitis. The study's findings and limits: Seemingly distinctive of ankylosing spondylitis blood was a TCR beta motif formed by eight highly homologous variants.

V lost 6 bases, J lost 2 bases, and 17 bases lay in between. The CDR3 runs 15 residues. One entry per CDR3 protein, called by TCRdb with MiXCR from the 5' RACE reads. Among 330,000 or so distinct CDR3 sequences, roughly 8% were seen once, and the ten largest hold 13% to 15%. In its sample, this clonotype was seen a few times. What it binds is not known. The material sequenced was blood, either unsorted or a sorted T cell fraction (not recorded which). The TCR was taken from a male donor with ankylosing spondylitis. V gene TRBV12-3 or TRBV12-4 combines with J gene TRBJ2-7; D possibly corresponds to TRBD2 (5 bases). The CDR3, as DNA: TGTGCCAGCAGCACCCAACGCGGGCCAGCCTACGAGCAGTACTTC. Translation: CASSTQRGPAYEQYF.